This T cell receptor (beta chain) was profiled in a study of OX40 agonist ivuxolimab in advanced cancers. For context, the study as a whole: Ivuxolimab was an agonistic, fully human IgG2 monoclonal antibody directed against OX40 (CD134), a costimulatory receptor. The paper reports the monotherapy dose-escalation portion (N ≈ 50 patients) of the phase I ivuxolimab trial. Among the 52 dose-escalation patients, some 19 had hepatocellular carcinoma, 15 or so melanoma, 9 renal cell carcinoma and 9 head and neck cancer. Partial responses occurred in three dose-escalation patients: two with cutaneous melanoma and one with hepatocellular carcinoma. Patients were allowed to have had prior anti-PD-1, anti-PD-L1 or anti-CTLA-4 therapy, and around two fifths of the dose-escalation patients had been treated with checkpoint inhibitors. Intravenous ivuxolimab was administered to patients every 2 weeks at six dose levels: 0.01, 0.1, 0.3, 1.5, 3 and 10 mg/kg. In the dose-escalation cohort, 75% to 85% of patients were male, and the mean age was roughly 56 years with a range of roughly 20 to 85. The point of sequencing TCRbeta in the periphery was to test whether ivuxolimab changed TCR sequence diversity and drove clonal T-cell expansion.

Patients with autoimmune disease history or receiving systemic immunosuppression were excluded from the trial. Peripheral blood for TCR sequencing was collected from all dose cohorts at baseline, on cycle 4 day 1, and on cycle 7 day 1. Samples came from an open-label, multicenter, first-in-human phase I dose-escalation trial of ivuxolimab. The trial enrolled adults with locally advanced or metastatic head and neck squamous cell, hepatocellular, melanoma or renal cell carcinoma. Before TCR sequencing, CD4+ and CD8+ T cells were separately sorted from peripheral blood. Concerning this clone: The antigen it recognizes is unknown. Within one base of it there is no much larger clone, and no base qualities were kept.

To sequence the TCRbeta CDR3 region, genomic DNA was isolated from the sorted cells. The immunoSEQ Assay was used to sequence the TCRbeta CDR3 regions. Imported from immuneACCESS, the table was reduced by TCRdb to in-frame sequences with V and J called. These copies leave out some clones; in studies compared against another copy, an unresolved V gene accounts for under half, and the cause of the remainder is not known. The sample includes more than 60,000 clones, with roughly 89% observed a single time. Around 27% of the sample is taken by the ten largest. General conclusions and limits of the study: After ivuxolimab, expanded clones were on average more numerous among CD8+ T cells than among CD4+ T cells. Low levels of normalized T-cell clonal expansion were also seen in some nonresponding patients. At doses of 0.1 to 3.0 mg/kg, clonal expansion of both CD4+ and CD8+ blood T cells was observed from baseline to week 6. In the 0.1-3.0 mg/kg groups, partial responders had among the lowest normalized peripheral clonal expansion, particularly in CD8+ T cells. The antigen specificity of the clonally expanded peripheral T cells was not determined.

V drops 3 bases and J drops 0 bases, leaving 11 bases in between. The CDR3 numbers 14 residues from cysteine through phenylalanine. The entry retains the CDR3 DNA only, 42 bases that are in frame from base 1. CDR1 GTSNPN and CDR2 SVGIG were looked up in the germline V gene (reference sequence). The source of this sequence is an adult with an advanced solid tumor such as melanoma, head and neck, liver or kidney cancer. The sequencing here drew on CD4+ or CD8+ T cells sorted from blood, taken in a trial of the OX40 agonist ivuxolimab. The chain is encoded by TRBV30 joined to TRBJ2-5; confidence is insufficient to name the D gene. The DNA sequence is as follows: TGTGCCTGGAGCAAGACTTCGTACCAAGAGACCCAGTACTTC. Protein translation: CAWSKTSYQETQYF.